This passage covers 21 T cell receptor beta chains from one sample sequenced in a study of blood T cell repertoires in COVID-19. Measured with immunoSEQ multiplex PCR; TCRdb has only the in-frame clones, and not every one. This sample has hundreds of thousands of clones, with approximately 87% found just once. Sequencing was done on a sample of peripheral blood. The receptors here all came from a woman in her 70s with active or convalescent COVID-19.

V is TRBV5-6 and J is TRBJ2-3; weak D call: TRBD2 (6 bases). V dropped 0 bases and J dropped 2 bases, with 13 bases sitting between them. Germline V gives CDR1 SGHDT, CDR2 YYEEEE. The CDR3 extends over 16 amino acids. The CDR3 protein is CASSLVLGGPTDTQYF. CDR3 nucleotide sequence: TGTGCCAGCAGCTTGGTTTTGGGGGGTCCCACAGATACGCAGTATTTT.

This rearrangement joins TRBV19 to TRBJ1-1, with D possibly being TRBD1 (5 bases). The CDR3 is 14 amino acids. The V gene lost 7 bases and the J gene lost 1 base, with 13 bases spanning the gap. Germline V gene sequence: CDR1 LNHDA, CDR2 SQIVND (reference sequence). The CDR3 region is CASMSRQTNTEAFF. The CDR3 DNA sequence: TGTGCCAGTATGAGTCGACAGACGAACACTGAAGCTTTCTTT.

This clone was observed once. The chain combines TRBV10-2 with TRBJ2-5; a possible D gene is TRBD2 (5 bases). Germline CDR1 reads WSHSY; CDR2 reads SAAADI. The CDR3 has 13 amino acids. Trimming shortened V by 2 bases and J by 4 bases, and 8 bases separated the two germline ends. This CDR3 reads CASSEIAGETQYF. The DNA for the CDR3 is TGCGCCAGCAGTGAGATCGCGGGAGAGACCCAGTACTTC.

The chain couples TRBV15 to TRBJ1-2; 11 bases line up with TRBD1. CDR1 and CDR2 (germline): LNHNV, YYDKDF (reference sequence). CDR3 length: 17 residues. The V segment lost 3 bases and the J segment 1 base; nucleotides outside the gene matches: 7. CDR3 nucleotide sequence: TGTGCCACCAGCAGCCTTGAAGGGACAGGGGGTAACTATGGCTACACCTTC. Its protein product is CATSSLEGTGGNYGYTF. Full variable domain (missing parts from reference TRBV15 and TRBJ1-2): DAMVIQNPRYQVTQFGKPVTLSCSQTLNHNVMYWYQQKSSQAPKLLFHYYDKDFNNEADTPDNFQSRRPNTSFCFLDIRSPGLGDTAMYLCATSSLEGTGGNYGYTFGSGTRLTVV.

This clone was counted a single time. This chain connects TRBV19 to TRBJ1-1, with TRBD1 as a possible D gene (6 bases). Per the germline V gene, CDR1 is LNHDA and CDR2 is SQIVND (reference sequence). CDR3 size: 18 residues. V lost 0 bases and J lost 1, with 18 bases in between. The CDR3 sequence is CASSIEGWGRGTNTEAFF. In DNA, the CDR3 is TGTGCCAGTAGTATAGAGGGGTGGGGAAGGGGGACGAACACTGAAGCTTTCTTT.

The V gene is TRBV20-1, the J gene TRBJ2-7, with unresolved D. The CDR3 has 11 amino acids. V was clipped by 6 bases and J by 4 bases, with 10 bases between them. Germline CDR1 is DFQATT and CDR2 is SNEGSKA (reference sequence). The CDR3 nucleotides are TGCAGTGCCGCAAGAGGATACGAGCAGTACTTC. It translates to CSAARGYEQYF.

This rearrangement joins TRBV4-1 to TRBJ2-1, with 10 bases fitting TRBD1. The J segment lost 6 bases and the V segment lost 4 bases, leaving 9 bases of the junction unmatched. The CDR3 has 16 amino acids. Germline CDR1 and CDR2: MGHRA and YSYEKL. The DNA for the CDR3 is TGCGCCAGCAGCCGACAAATTCGGACAGGGGGCAATGAGCAGTTCTTC. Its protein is CASSRQIRTGGNEQFF.

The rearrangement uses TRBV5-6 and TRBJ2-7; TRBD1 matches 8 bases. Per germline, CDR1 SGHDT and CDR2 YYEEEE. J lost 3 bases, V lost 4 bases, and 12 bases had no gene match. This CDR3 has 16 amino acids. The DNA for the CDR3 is TGTGCCAGCAGCCCCCCGGACAGGGCTTTAGACTACGAGCAGTACTTC. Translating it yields CASSPPDRALDYEQYF.

The CDR3 sequence is CASKIRTMEAPLHF. The CDR3, as DNA: TGTGCCAGCAAGATTAGGACGATGGAGGCACCCCTCCACTTT. This rearrangement joins TRBV11-2 to TRBJ1-6; D is uncertain. This CDR3 is 14 amino acids long. Germline assignment: CDR1 SGHAT and CDR2 FQNNGV. The ends were cut back, 7 bases at V and 11 bases at J, with 18 bases in the middle. Based on the CDR3 plus reference TRBV11-2 and TRBJ1-6, the full variable domain is EAGVAQSPRYKIIEKRQSVAFWCNPISGHATLYWYQQILGQGPKLLIQFQNNGVVDDSQLPKDRFSAERLKGVDSTLKIQPAKLEDSAVYLCASKIRTMEAPLHFGNGTRLTVT.

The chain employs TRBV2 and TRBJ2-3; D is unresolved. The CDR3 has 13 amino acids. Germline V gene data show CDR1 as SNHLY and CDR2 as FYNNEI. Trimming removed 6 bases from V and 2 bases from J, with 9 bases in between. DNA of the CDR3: TGTGCCAGCAGGACGGGTTACACAGATACGCAGTATTTT. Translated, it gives CASRTGYTDTQYF.

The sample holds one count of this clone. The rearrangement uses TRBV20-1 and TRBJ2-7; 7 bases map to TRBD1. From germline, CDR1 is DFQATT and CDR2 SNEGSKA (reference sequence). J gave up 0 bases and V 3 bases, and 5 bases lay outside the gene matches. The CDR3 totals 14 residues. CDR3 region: CSASRGQSSYEQYF. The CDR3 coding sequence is TGCAGTGCTAGTAGGGGACAGAGCTCCTACGAGCAGTACTTC.

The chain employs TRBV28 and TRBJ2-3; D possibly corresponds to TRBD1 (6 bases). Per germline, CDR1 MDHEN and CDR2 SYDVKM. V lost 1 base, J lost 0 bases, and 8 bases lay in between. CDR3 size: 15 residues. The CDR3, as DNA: TGTGCCAGCAGTTTATTTCAGGGGAGCACAGATACGCAGTATTTT. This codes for CASSLFQGSTDTQYF. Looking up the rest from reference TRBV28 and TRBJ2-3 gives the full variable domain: DVKVTQSSRYLVKRTGEKVFLECVQDMDHENMFWYRQDPGLGLRLIYFSYDVKMKEKGDIPEGYSVSREKKERFSLILESASTNQTSMYLCASSLFQGSTDTQYFGPGTRLTVL.

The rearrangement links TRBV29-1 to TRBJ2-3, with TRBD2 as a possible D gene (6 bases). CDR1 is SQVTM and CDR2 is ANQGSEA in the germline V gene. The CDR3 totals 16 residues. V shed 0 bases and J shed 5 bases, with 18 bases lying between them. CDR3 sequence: CSVEDHSGTGGDTQYF. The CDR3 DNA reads TGCAGCGTTGAAGATCACTCCGGGACCGGGGGAGATACGCAGTATTTT.

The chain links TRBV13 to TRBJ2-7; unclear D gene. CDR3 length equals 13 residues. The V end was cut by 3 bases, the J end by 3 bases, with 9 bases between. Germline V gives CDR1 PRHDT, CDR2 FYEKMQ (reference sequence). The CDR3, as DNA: TGTGCCAGCAGCTTGGGCGCAAGCTACGAGCAGTACTTC. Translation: CASSLGASYEQYF.

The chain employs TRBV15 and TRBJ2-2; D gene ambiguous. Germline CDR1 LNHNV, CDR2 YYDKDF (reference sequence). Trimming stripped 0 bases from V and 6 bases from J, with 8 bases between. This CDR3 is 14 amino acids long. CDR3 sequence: CATSRDSGSGELFF. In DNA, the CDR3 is TGTGCCACCAGCAGAGATTCCGGGTCCGGGGAGCTGTTTTTT.

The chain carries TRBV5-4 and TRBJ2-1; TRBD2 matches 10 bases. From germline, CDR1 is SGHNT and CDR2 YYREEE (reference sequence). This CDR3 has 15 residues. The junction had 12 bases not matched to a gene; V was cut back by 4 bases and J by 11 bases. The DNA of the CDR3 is TGTGCCAGCAGCCCCCGGGTACTAGCGGGAATTCAGCAGTTCTTC. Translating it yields CASSPRVLAGIQQFF.

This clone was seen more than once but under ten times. CDR3 nucleotide sequence: TGTGCCAGCAGCCACTTGGGACAGGGTCGGGTTCAGCCCCAGCATTTT. Amino acids: CASSHLGQGRVQPQHF. This chain links TRBV7-3 with TRBJ1-5, with TRBD1 matching over 9 bases. This CDR3 region has 16 residues. V lost 5 bases, J lost 6 bases, and 11 bases stayed unmatched. Germline CDR1 reads SGHTA; CDR2 reads FQGTGA.

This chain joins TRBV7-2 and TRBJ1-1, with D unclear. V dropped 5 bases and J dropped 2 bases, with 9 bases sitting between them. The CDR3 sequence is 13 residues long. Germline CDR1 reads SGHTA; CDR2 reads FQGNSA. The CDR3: CASSITANTEAFF. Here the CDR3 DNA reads TGTGCCAGCAGCATAACAGCAAACACTGAAGCTTTCTTT.

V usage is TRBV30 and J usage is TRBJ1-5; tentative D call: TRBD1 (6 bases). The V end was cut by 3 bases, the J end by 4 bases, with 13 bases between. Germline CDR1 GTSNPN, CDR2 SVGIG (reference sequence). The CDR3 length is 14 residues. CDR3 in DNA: TGTGCCTGGAGAAAAGGGGGACCTAATCAGCCCCAGCATTTT. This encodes CAWRKGGPNQPQHF.

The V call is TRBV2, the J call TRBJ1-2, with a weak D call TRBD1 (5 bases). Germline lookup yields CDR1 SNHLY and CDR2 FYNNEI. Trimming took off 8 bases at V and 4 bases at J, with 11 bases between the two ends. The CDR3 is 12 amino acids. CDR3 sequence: CASAGGSYGYTF. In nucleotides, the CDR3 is TGTGCCAGCGCCGGGGGGAGCTATGGCTACACCTTC.

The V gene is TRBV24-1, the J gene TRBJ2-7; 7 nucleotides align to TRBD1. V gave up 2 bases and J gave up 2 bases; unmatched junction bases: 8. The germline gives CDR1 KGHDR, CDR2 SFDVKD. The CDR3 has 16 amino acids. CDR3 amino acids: CATSDSTGARPYEQYF. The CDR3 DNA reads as TGTGCCACCAGTGATTCAACAGGGGCTAGGCCCTACGAGCAGTACTTC.